The 16 T cell receptor beta chains below were found in one sample sequenced in a study of blood T cell repertoires in COVID-19. Measured with immunoSEQ multiplex PCR; TCRdb has only the in-frame clones, and not every one. The sample holds 8,000 or so clones, around 67% seen once. Sequencing was performed on peripheral blood. These receptors all come from a human donor in a cohort sampled during active COVID-19.

This clone was recorded only once. V and J are TRBV7-9 and TRBJ2-3; unclear D gene. V lost 5 bases and J lost 0, with 18 bases in between. Per germline, CDR1 SEHNR and CDR2 FQNEAQ (reference sequence). The CDR3 is 17 amino acids. The CDR3 DNA is TGTGCCAGCAGCCCGTTACCCCTAGGCCCTAGCACAGATACGCAGTATTTT. Its protein is CASSPLPLGPSTDTQYF.

The rearrangement uses TRBV6-5 and TRBJ2-7; 13 bases align to TRBD2. J gave up 5 bases and V 5 bases, and 6 bases lay outside the gene matches. This CDR3 is built from 15 residues. In germline, CDR1 is MNHEY, CDR2 SVGAGI. The CDR3 region is CASSRTSGSNHEQYF. CDR3 nucleotides: TGTGCCAGCAGTCGGACTAGCGGGAGTAACCACGAGCAGTACTTC.

The genes are TRBV3-1 (or the pseudogene TRBV3-2) and TRBJ2-3; a weak D match, TRBD2 (5 bases). The germline V gene has CDR1 LGHDT and CDR2 YNNKEL (reference sequence). Trimming stripped 0 bases from V and 2 bases from J, with 15 bases between. This CDR3 has 17 amino acids. CDR3 protein: CASSQDKGLPNTDTQYF. The DNA of the CDR3 is TGTGCCAGCAGCCAAGATAAAGGACTGCCAAACACAGATACGCAGTATTTT.

The CDR3 sequence is CASSPRDRDRTF. The CDR3 nucleotides are TGTGCCAGCAGTCCACGGGACAGGGATCGGACCTTC. The V gene is TRBV12-3 or TRBV12-4, the J gene TRBJ1-2, with TRBD1 matching over 9 bases. V lost 5 bases and J lost 14; bases outside the gene matches: 9. The CDR3 consists of 12 residues.

The J gene is TRBJ2-1, the V gene TRBV28, with 11 bases that match TRBD1. The germline V gene has CDR1 MDHEN and CDR2 SYDVKM. V lost 4 bases, J lost 6 bases, and 8 bases stayed unmatched. There are 16 residues in the CDR3. CDR3 sequence (DNA): TGTGCCAGCAGTTCATACCGGGACAGGGGGAGCAATGAGCAGTTCTTC. Translating gives CASSSYRDRGSNEQFF.

The chain is built from TRBV29-1 and TRBJ2-1, with D unclear. This CDR3 comprises 12 residues. V was trimmed by 3 bases and J by 7 bases, leaving 10 bases between them. Germline V gene lookup returns CDR1 SQVTM and CDR2 ANQGSEA. CDR3 loop: CSVEAVLNEQFF. Here the CDR3 DNA reads TGCAGCGTTGAGGCGGTCCTGAATGAGCAGTTCTTC.

The genes are TRBV7-2 and TRBJ2-7; 14 nucleotides line up with TRBD2. The V segment lost 5 bases and the J segment 4 bases; nucleotides outside the gene matches: 4. CDR3 length equals 15 residues. Germline V CDR1 and CDR2: SGHTA, FQGNSA. CDR3 in DNA: TGTGCCAGCAGCATGGGACTAGCGGGAGTGTACGAGCAGTACTTC. It translates to CASSMGLAGVYEQYF.

In this sample, this clone turned up once. The chain has TRBV12-3 or TRBV12-4 and TRBJ2-5; D remains unclear. The CDR3 sequence is 10 residues long. V lost 11 bases and J 4 bases, leaving 8 bases between the germline ends. The CDR3 loop is CAAPLETQYF. CDR3 in DNA: TGTGCCGCGCCTCTAGAGACCCAGTACTTC.

The V and J genes are TRBV6-1 and TRBJ1-2; unclear D gene. The V end lost 1 base, the J end lost 4 bases, and 13 bases lay between the germline ends. Germline values: CDR1 MNHNS, CDR2 SASEGT. The CDR3 contains 15 residues. The CDR3 nucleotides read TGTGCCAGCAGTGAAGATGAGGGCAGCCTCTATGGCTACACCTTC. Its protein product is CASSEDEGSLYGYTF.

This chain joins TRBV10-3 and TRBJ2-1, with D perhaps TRBD1 (5 bases). This CDR3 is 15 amino acids long. Germline V CDR1 and CDR2: ENHRY, SYGVKD. V lost 6 bases and J 8 bases, leaving 20 bases between the germline ends. Here the CDR3 DNA reads TGTGCCATCAGGGAGAGGTTATCAGGGTTCGATGAGCAGTTCTTC. It specifies CAIRERLSGFDEQFF.

J is TRBJ2-1 and V is TRBV27, with D unresolved. The CDR3 runs to 12 residues. Germline assignment: CDR1 MNHEY and CDR2 SMNVEV (reference sequence). V lost 5 bases and J lost 7, with 9 bases in between. In DNA form, the CDR3 reads TGTGCCAGCAGTCATCTCGGGAATGAGCAGTTCTTC. This codes for CASSHLGNEQFF.

The V gene is TRBV23-1, the J gene TRBJ2-7, with 7 nucleotides matching TRBD1. TRBV23-1 is an ORF; its function is uncertain. The V gene end was trimmed by 4 bases and the J gene end by 0 bases; junction bases not matched to a gene: 15. CDR3 length equals 18 residues. CDR3 region: CASSRAHVDRANSYEQYF. Written as DNA, the CDR3 is TGCGCCAGCAGTCGGGCCCACGTCGACAGGGCCAACTCCTACGAGCAGTACTTC.

The CDR3 region is CASSPPGGGAETQYF. In DNA form, the CDR3 reads TGTGCCAGCTCACCCCCGGGGGGGGGCGCCGAGACCCAGTACTTC. The rearrangement uses TRBV18 and TRBJ2-5, with 8 bases that match TRBD2. The CDR3 covers 15 residues. CDR1 and CDR2 from the germline V gene are KGHSH and LQKENI. Trimming cost V 3 bases and J 5 bases; bases outside gene matches: 8.

The chain is built from TRBV19 and TRBJ2-4; possible D gene TRBD1, 5 bases. Trimming cost V 5 bases and J 2 bases, with 13 bases left between them. Germline V gene sequence: CDR1 LNHDA, CDR2 SQIVND (reference sequence). The CDR3 is 15 amino acids. CDR3 nucleotide sequence: TGTGCCAGTAGTCTCCCCGACAGAACCAAAAACATTCAGTACTTC. Residues: CASSLPDRTKNIQYF.

The V and J genes are TRBV7-9 and TRBJ2-2; perhaps TRBD2 as D (5 bases). CDR3 length: 12 amino acids. CDR1 and CDR2 (germline): SEHNR, FQNEAQ (reference sequence). Trimming cost V 3 bases and J 7 bases, with 6 bases left between them. CDR3 protein: CASSLRVGELFF. The DNA of the CDR3 is TGTGCCAGCAGCTTGAGGGTCGGGGAGCTGTTTTTT.

This clone has a single count. The chain carries TRBV27 and TRBJ1-2; D may be TRBD1 (5 bases). Germline-derived CDR1 and CDR2 are MNHEY and SMNVEV (reference sequence). V was shortened by 3 bases and J by 4 bases, with 9 bases between the two germline ends. This CDR3 spans 13 amino acids. The CDR3 protein is CASSLEGSYGYTF. CDR3 bases: TGTGCCAGCAGTTTGGAGGGGAGCTATGGCTACACCTTC.